Listed here are 28 T cell receptor beta chains from one sample, sequenced in a study of cytomegalovirus exposure and HLA in healthy donors. Sequencing used immunoSEQ multiplex PCR; TCRdb keeps in-frame clones, though not all of them. Among roughly 330,000 clones listed, 87% were seen once. Sample: PBMCs. The receptors stem from a woman in her twenties or thirties in good health and CMV-seropositive.

The V gene is TRBV6-1, the J gene TRBJ1-4; D uncertain. The CDR3 extends over 14 amino acids. The germline V gene has CDR1 MNHNS and CDR2 SASEGT. V was clipped by 6 bases and J by 5 bases, with 13 bases between them. For the CDR3, the DNA is TGTGCCAGCAGAACATTGGACGGGAATGAAAAACTGTTTTTT. Protein: CASRTLDGNEKLFF.

This clone was seen a single time. The chain combines TRBV6-4 with TRBJ2-3; TRBD2 agrees at 11 bases. Trimming removed 7 bases from V and 2 bases from J; junction bases left unmatched: 2. This CDR3 contains 14 residues. The germline V gene encodes CDR1 MRHNA and CDR2 SNTAGT. CDR3 residues: CASKLAGDTDTQYF. CDR3 DNA sequence: TGTGCCAGCAAACTAGCGGGGGACACAGATACGCAGTATTTT.

The genes are TRBV5-8 and TRBJ2-7; D possibly corresponds to TRBD1 (6 bases). V was shortened by 2 bases and J by 5 bases, with 14 bases between the two germline ends. The CDR3 loop spans 14 amino acids. Germline CDR1 SGHTS, CDR2 YDEGEE. CDR3 residues: CASSLPSGAHEQYF. The CDR3, as DNA: TGTGCCAGCAGCTTACCGTCAGGGGCCCACGAGCAGTACTTC.

The gene calls are TRBV5-1 and TRBJ1-5, with D perhaps TRBD1 (5 bases). This CDR3 comprises 14 residues. From germline, CDR1 is SGHRS and CDR2 YFSETQ. Trimming left V 3 bases short and J 5 bases short, with 12 bases between. Here the CDR3 reads CASSSDIAYQPQHF. Here the CDR3 DNA reads TGCGCCAGCAGCTCGGACATAGCCTATCAGCCCCAGCATTTT.

This chain connects TRBV29-1 to TRBJ2-7; D tentatively reads TRBD1 or TRBD2 (6 bases each). Trimming stripped 4 bases from V and 3 bases from J, with 13 bases between. CDR3 length: 13 amino acids. CDR1 is SQVTM, CDR2 ANQGSEA, per germline. The CDR3 nucleotides read TGCAGCGTTGCCCCCGGAGGGGGCTACGAGCAGTACTTC. Its translation: CSVAPGGGYEQYF.

The V call is TRBV5-1, the J call TRBJ2-7; D is possibly TRBD1 or TRBD2 (5 bases each). The V end was cut by 4 bases, the J end by 2 bases, with 16 bases between. The CDR3 runs 15 residues. Looked up from germline, CDR1 is SGHRS and CDR2 is YFSETQ. The DNA for the CDR3 is TGCGCCAGCAGCGTTGATGGTGGGGGACCCTACGAGCAGTACTTC. Encoded protein: CASSVDGGGPYEQYF.

The chain couples TRBV5-1 to TRBJ2-7; maybe TRBD1 (5 bases). Per the germline V gene, CDR1 is SGHRS and CDR2 is YFSETQ. Trimming removed 0 bases at V and 3 bases at J, with 7 bases between. The CDR3 sequence is 13 residues long. The CDR3 DNA reads as TGCGCCAGCAGCTTGGGGACATACTACGAGCAGTACTTC. Translating gives CASSLGTYYEQYF. The variable domain in full, completed from reference TRBV5-1 and TRBJ2-7, reads KAGVTQTPRYLIKTRGQQVTLSCSPISGHRSVSWYQQTPGQGLQFLFEYFSETQRNKGNFPGRFSGRQFSNSRSEMNVSTLELGDSALYLCASSLGTYYEQYFGPGTRLTVT.

This rearrangement joins TRBV7-6 to TRBJ1-1; 8 bases are shared with TRBD1. The CDR3 length is 14 residues. The V gene end was trimmed by 7 bases and the J gene end by 7 bases; junction bases not matched to a gene: 11. Germline CDR1 is SGHVS and CDR2 is FNYEAQ. Written as DNA, the CDR3 is TGTGCCAGCAAAGGCACAGGGGGGCATGGTGAAGCTTTCTTT. Its protein product is CASKGTGGHGEAFF.

The V call is TRBV6-1, the J call TRBJ2-3; D is perhaps TRBD1 or TRBD2 (5 bases each). V was clipped by 6 bases and J by 2 bases, with 9 bases between them. CDR1 MNHNS and CDR2 SASEGT come from the germline V gene. The CDR3 covers 13 residues. The CDR3 nucleotides are TGTGCCAGCAGGGGACCGACCACAGATACGCAGTATTTT. Amino acid sequence: CASRGPTTDTQYF.

This chain connects TRBV27 to TRBJ2-1, with 8 bases fitting TRBD1. The CDR3 length is 16 residues. Germline V CDR1 and CDR2: MNHEY, SMNVEV (reference sequence). V lost 7 bases, J lost 5 bases, and 13 bases stayed unmatched. The CDR3, as DNA: TGTGCCAGCACCTTGAATCGGGACAGGAAAAACAATGAGCAGTTCTTC. It specifies CASTLNRDRKNNEQFF.

The V gene is TRBV6-5, the J gene TRBJ2-3; 12 bases fit TRBD2. V was pared by 6 bases and J by 6 bases, with 4 bases of the junction left unmatched. The CDR3 has 14 amino acids. Germline assignment: CDR1 MNHEY and CDR2 SVGAGI. The CDR3 coding sequence is TGTGCCAGCAGACTAGCGGGGGGTGGGGATACGCAGTATTTT. Its translation: CASRLAGGGDTQYF.

The CDR3 loop is CASSQGGLGQPQHF. The CDR3 nucleotides read TGCGCCAGCAGCCAAGGAGGGTTGGGTCAGCCCCAGCATTTT. J is TRBJ1-5 and V is TRBV4-3; no reliable D call. Germline-derived CDR1 and CDR2 are LGHNA and YSLEER. CDR3 size: 14 residues. V was clipped by 1 base and J by 6 bases, with 10 bases between them.

This sequence joins TRBV30 and TRBJ1-5, with TRBD1 matching over 7 bases. The CDR3 is made up of 15 amino acids. J gave up 4 bases and V 2 bases, and 8 bases lay outside the gene matches. CDR1 and CDR2 (germline): GTSNPN, SVGIG (reference sequence). This CDR3 reads CAWSQVDRFNQPQHF. CDR3 nucleotide sequence: TGTGCCTGGAGTCAAGTGGACAGGTTTAATCAGCCCCAGCATTTT.

Comments on this clone: At one boundary the junction diverges from the germline segment, which might be a read error. The rearrangement joins TRBV18 to TRBJ2-7; the match to TRBD1 covers 7 bases. The CDR3 length is 16 residues. CDR1 is KGHSH and CDR2 is LQKENI in the germline V gene. For the CDR3, the DNA is TGTGCCAGCTCCCCACAACTAAGACAGGGCACCTACGAGCAGTACTTC. Protein product: CASSPQLRQGTYEQYF.

V is TRBV6-6 and J is TRBJ2-3, with TRBD2 matching 8 bases. This CDR3 has 14 residues. Germline CDR1 is MNHNY and CDR2 is SVGAGI (reference sequence). V was pared by 5 bases and J by 2 bases, with 3 bases of the junction left unmatched. The CDR3: CASSGLALTDTQYF. The CDR3 DNA reads TGTGCCAGCAGTGGACTAGCCCTCACAGATACGCAGTATTTT.

V is TRBV11-3 and J is TRBJ2-7, with 7 bases identical to TRBD2. Germline V gives CDR1 SGHNT, CDR2 YENEEA. After removal of 1 base from V and 1 base from J, the junction contained 4 bases not matched to a gene. CDR3 length equals 15 residues. The CDR3 protein is CASSLVAGASYEQYF. The CDR3 DNA follows: TGTGCCAGCAGCTTAGTGGCGGGAGCATCCTACGAGCAGTACTTC. The full variable domain, rest sourced from reference TRBV11-3 and TRBJ2-7, is EAGVVQSPRYKIIEKKQPVAFWCNPISGHNTLYWYLQNLGQGPELLIRYENEEAVDDSQLPKDRFSAERLKGVDSTLKIQPAELGDSAVYLCASSLVAGASYEQYFGPGTRLTVT.

The chain joins TRBV30 to TRBJ1-2; 9 bases map to TRBD1. Germline loops: CDR1 GTSNPN, CDR2 SVGIG (reference sequence). The V gene end was trimmed by 6 bases and the J gene end by 7 bases; junction bases not matched to a gene: 21. The CDR3 sequence is 17 residues long. The CDR3 DNA follows: TGTGCCTGCGGGGGGAGAGGGGACAGGGCGCTTCCTTCTGGCTACACCTTC. The encoded protein is CACGGRGDRALPSGYTF.

This clone was seen just once. The CDR3 region is CASSRGTGATEAFF. The CDR3 nucleotides are TGTGCCAGCAGTCGAGGGACAGGGGCCACTGAAGCTTTCTTT. This chain joins TRBV2 and TRBJ1-1; 10 nucleotides agree with TRBD1. This CDR3 contains 14 residues. Per the germline V gene, CDR1 is SNHLY and CDR2 is FYNNEI. Trimming cost V 5 bases and J 4 bases; bases outside gene matches: 4. Supplemented by reference TRBV2 and TRBJ1-1, the full variable domain reads EPEVTQTPSHQVTQMGQEVILRCVPISNHLYFYWYRQILGQKVEFLVSFYNNEISEKSEIFDDQFSVERPDGSNFTLKIRSTKLEDSAMYFCASSRGTGATEAFFGQGTRLTVV.

V is TRBV13 and J is TRBJ1-3, with a possible D match to TRBD1 (6 bases). The CDR3 is 16 amino acids. Trimming removed 0 bases from V and 2 bases from J, with 11 bases in between. Germline CDR1 is PRHDT and CDR2 is FYEKMQ (reference sequence). This CDR3 reads CASSLGTGRAGNTIYF. The CDR3 bases are TGTGCCAGCAGCTTAGGGACAGGTCGAGCTGGAAACACCATATATTTT. The full variable domain, in which reference TRBV13 and TRBJ1-3 provide the parts outside the CDR3, is AAGVIQSPRHLIKEKRETATLKCYPIPRHDTVYWYQQGPGQDPQFLISFYEKMQSDKGSIPDRFSAQQFSDYHSELNMSSLELGDSALYFCASSLGTGRAGNTIYFGEGSWLTVV.

The genes are TRBV9 and TRBJ1-5; unclear D gene. The germline gives CDR1 SGDLS, CDR2 YYNGEE. This CDR3 region has 15 residues. V lost 1 base, J lost 3 bases, and 11 bases lay in between. This CDR3 reads CASSVNGLPNQPQHF. The DNA of the CDR3 is TGTGCCAGCAGCGTAAACGGCCTGCCCAATCAGCCCCAGCATTTT.

This rearrangement joins TRBV9 to TRBJ2-7, with TRBD2 identical over 12 bases. The V and J ends lost 3 bases and 4 bases, in that order; junction bases with no gene match: 8. The CDR3 has 16 residues. Germline assignment: CDR1 SGDLS and CDR2 YYNGEE. CDR3: CASSASSGRAIYEQYF. Here the CDR3 DNA reads TGTGCCAGCAGCGCGTCTAGCGGGAGGGCCATTTACGAGCAGTACTTC. The whole variable domain, filled in from reference TRBV9 and TRBJ2-7, reads DSGVTQTPKHLITATGQRVTLRCSPRSGDLSVYWYQQSLDQGLQFLIQYYNGEERAKGNILERFSAQQFPDLHSELNLSSLELGDSALYFCASSASSGRAIYEQYFGPGTRLTVT.

V and J are TRBV6-5 and TRBJ1-2; D gene uncertain. Trimming took off 0 bases at V and 4 bases at J, with 12 bases between the two ends. The CDR3 is made up of 15 amino acids. Germline CDR1 reads MNHEY; CDR2 reads SVGAGI. The CDR3 DNA is TGTGCCAGCAGTTACTCGGCAGCTAAAAGCTATGGCTACACCTTC. Its protein product is CASSYSAAKSYGYTF.

This chain connects TRBV7-9 to TRBJ2-3; 10 nucleotides agree with TRBD2. V lost 8 bases, J lost 4 bases, and 6 bases stayed unmatched. Germline-derived CDR1 and CDR2 are SEHNR and FQNEAQ (reference sequence). This CDR3 has 14 amino acids. CDR3 residues: CASSPSGRSDTQYF. The CDR3, as DNA: TGTGCCAGCTCCCCTAGCGGGAGATCAGATACGCAGTATTTT.

The V gene is TRBV7-3, the J gene TRBJ2-1; 7 nucleotides line up with TRBD2. Germline CDR1 SGHTA, CDR2 FQGTGA. The CDR3 covers 15 residues. The trim removed 5 bases at V and 5 bases at J, leaving 9 bases unmatched. The CDR3 sequence is CASSPRAGVDNEQFF. Here the CDR3 DNA reads TGTGCCAGCAGCCCACGGGCGGGAGTAGACAATGAGCAGTTCTTC.

The chain recombines TRBV6-5 with TRBJ1-2; TRBD1 matches 8 bases. Germline CDR1 is MNHEY and CDR2 is SVGAGI. With 0 bases clipped from V and 7 bases from J, the junction kept 10 bases outside the gene matches. This CDR3 has 16 amino acids. CDR3 DNA sequence: TGTGCCAGCAGTTACTCGGGGACAGGATCCGTTAGTGGCTACACCTTC. As protein: CASSYSGTGSVSGYTF.

This chain links TRBV7-8 with TRBJ1-3; 8 positions agree with TRBD1. The germline CDR1 and CDR2 sequences are SGHVS and FQNEAQ. The CDR3 covers 17 residues. The J segment lost 1 base and the V segment lost 5 bases, leaving 10 bases of the junction unmatched. CDR3 sequence: CASSRQGQERSGNTIYF. The CDR3 nucleotides read TGTGCCAGCAGCCGCCAGGGACAGGAGAGGTCTGGAAACACCATATATTTT.

The J gene is TRBJ1-6, the V gene TRBV28; no definite D call. Trimming took 5 bases from V and 4 from J, leaving 15 bases between them. The germline V gene encodes CDR1 MDHEN and CDR2 SYDVKM. The CDR3 loop spans 16 amino acids. CDR3 in DNA: TGTGCCAGCAGTCCCTCCCTCGGGGTATATAATTCACCCCTCCACTTT. Translating gives CASSPSLGVYNSPLHF.

The chain uses TRBV28 and TRBJ1-1, with D possibly being TRBD1 (5 bases). The CDR3 has 14 residues. Germline CDR1 is MDHEN and CDR2 is SYDVKM. V dropped 3 bases and J dropped 5 bases, with 13 bases sitting between them. The CDR3 bases are TGTGCCAGCAGTTTGGCGTGGGGGGGGACTGAAGCTTTCTTT. It specifies CASSLAWGGTEAFF.